This T cell receptor (beta chain) was sequenced for a study of shared clonotypes between healthy human individuals. CDR1 is SGHNT, CDR2 YYREEE, per germline (reference sequence). CDR3 length: 15 amino acids. V was pared by 0 bases and J by 5 bases, with 3 bases of the junction left unmatched. Each of the donors was a healthy adult who was HIV-negative and had not had a recent acute infection or vaccination. Per the study methods: In the immunoSEQ data, sequences were junction-only and lacked quality scores, so filtering differed. Produced via immunoSEQ multiplex PCR; TCRdb's table is partial and in-frame only. The V and J calls and clone size were taken over from that table, and D and trimming were inferred from the DNA. The sample has roughly 1,100,000 clones, roughly 70% seen once.

The specimen was memory CD4+ T cells sorted from blood. Subset indicated: CD45RA-negative fraction. This clonotype originated in a man younger than 30 in good health. The genes are TRBV5-4 and TRBJ2-2, with 8 bases lining up with TRBD1. The CDR3 reads CASSLDRGETGELFF. CDR3 coding DNA: TGTGCCAGCAGCTTGGACAGGGGGGAGACCGGGGAGCTGTTTTTT.